Following are 26 T cell receptor beta chains from one sample sequenced in a study of T cells in Graves' hyperthyroidism and ophthalmopathy (dated by TCRdb to about 2019). Library generation was performed with multiplex PCR. The instrument was an Illumina HiSeq 2000. TCR beta CDR3 regions were amplified from RNA transcripts. The TCR CDR3 was subjected to a first round of RT-PCR using the HTBI primer set and the Qiagen OneStep RT-PCR kit. The raw public data were reprocessed by TCRdb itself: fastp quality trimming at Q25, MiXCR clonotype calling, in-frame beta chains only. Every CDR3 protein is listed once, alongside the most common genes and DNA of its rows. For this sample the table gives 640,000 or so distinct CDR3 sequences, of which roughly 15% were detected only once. Roughly 4.5% of the sample goes to the ten largest clones. Sequences were obtained from blood. All receptors derive from a woman aged 40 to 50 with Graves' ophthalmopathy.

The chain combines TRBV27 with TRBJ1-5; D is unresolved. Germline V gene data show CDR1 as MNHEY and CDR2 as SMNVEV (reference sequence). Trimming removed 5 bases at V and 0 bases at J, with 8 bases between. There are 14 residues in the CDR3. Here the CDR3 DNA reads TGTGCCAGCAGTCCCTTACATAGCAATCAGCCCCAGCATTTT. Amino acid sequence: CASSPLHSNQPQHF.

Many counts were recorded for this clonotype. The chain employs TRBV5-1 and TRBJ1-1, with a possible D match to TRBD1 (6 bases). Trimming left V 6 bases short and J 0 bases short, with 9 bases between. The CDR3 totals 13 residues. Germline-derived CDR1 and CDR2 are SGHRS and YFSETQ. The CDR3 DNA follows: TGCGCCAGCAACCAGGGGATGAACACTGAAGCTTTCTTT. Translation gives CASNQGMNTEAFF. Variable domain in full (rest from reference TRBV5-1 and TRBJ1-1): KAGVTQTPRYLIKTRGQQVTLSCSPISGHRSVSWYQQTPGQGLQFLFEYFSETQRNKGNFPGRFSGRQFSNSRSEMNVSTLELGDSALYLCASNQGMNTEAFFGQGTRLTVV.

The sample holds a few counts of this clonotype. V usage is TRBV15 and J usage is TRBJ1-2, with 7 bases that match TRBD1. J gave up 7 bases and V 1 base, and 6 bases lay outside the gene matches. The length of the CDR3 is 14 residues. Germline lookup yields CDR1 LNHNV and CDR2 YYDKDF (reference sequence). The CDR3 sequence: CATSRADREVGYTF. The CDR3 DNA follows: TGTGCCACCAGCAGAGCCGACAGGGAAGTTGGCTACACCTTC.

This clonotype has a count of ten or more. The genes are TRBV7-9 and TRBJ1-1; D remains ambiguous. The germline gives CDR1 SEHNR, CDR2 FQNEAQ (reference sequence). This CDR3 is 12 amino acids long. With 5 bases removed from V and 6 bases from J, the gap between germline ends came to 10 bases. DNA for the CDR3: TGTGCCAGCAGCATGACATACCCTGAAGCTTTCTTT. Its protein is CASSMTYPEAFF.

This clonotype was picked up many times. V gene TRBV28 combines with J gene TRBJ2-5; D uncertain. This CDR3 is built from 13 residues. V dropped 5 bases and J dropped 3 bases, with 10 bases sitting between them. CDR1 MDHEN and CDR2 SYDVKM come from the germline V gene. Written as DNA, the CDR3 is TGTGCCAGCAGTATCTCCAGGAAAGAGACCCAGTACTTC. Protein sequence: CASSISRKETQYF.

Ten or more counts support this clonotype. This chain connects TRBV29-1 to TRBJ2-5; D may correspond to TRBD1 or TRBD2 (5 bases each). This CDR3 has 13 residues. The V end was cut by 6 bases, the J end by 7 bases, with 18 bases between. Germline loops: CDR1 SQVTM, CDR2 ANQGSEA. In nucleotides, the CDR3 is TGCAGCGTGGGAAGGACACCAGGAGGGACCCAGTACTTC. As protein: CSVGRTPGGTQYF.

There are many counts of this clonotype. The rearrangement joins TRBV11-2 to TRBJ2-2; D remains ambiguous. The CDR3 runs 15 residues. Trimming cost V 1 base and J 2 bases, with 8 bases left between them. Germline CDR1 SGHAT, CDR2 FQNNGV. DNA for the CDR3: TGTGCCAGCAGCTTAGTCGGACCCAACACCGGGGAGCTGTTTTTT. Protein: CASSLVGPNTGELFF.

This clonotype was counted at least ten times. This chain joins TRBV12-3 or TRBV12-4 and TRBJ2-7; D might be TRBD2 (5 bases). V lost 5 bases and J 0 bases, leaving 11 bases between the germline ends. The CDR3 contains 14 residues. The CDR3 loop is CASSLRGVSYEQYF. CDR3 coding DNA: TGTGCCAGCAGTCTCCGGGGAGTCTCCTACGAGCAGTACTTC.

This clonotype was observed at least ten times. The V gene is TRBV28, the J gene TRBJ2-5; 10 bases fit TRBD2. Trimming cost V 4 bases and J 2 bases; bases outside gene matches: 7. The CDR3 spans 16 residues. Germline V gene sequence: CDR1 MDHEN, CDR2 SYDVKM. CDR3 nucleotides: TGTGCCAGCAGTTCCGGCACTAGCGGGGATCAAGAGACCCAGTACTTC. Translated: CASSSGTSGDQETQYF.

This clonotype was recorded many times. One junction end disagrees with the germline gene, perhaps due to a read error. The rearrangement uses TRBV6-1 and TRBJ1-1; 8 nucleotides align to TRBD1. Germline V gives CDR1 MNHNS, CDR2 SASEGT. This CDR3 has 16 residues. The CDR3 DNA is TGTGCCAGCAGCCAGGACAGGGTGTTAAAGAACACTGATGCTTTCTTT. Encoded protein: CASSQDRVLKNTDAFF.

The chain recombines TRBV14 with TRBJ1-5; D is perhaps TRBD1 (5 bases). Germline lookup yields CDR1 SGHDN and CDR2 FVKESK. The V gene lost 0 bases and the J gene lost 12 bases, with 12 bases spanning the gap. The CDR3 has 13 residues. CDR3 loop: CASSQDTGGFQHF. DNA of the CDR3: TGTGCCAGCAGCCAAGACACGGGGGGTTTCCAGCATTTT.

This clonotype was detected only a few times. V is TRBV10-3 and J is TRBJ2-7; TRBD1 agrees at 11 bases. CDR1 and CDR2 from the germline V gene are ENHRY and SYGVKD. Germline trimming cut 11 bases from V and 6 bases from J; bases unmatched to any gene: 9. The CDR3 consists of 13 residues. The CDR3 spells CAGAPGTGGEQYF. The CDR3 nucleotides are TGTGCCGGGGCGCCGGGGACAGGGGGCGAGCAGTACTTC.

This clonotype has a count of ten or more. The V and J genes are TRBV7-3 and TRBJ2-7, with D tentatively TRBD2 (6 bases). The germline CDR1 and CDR2 sequences are SGHTA and FQGTGA. The CDR3 length is 14 residues. The V and J ends lost 5 bases and 3 bases respectively, with 14 bases between them. The chain's CDR3 is CASSPGGRNYEQYF. CDR3 nucleotide sequence: TGTGCCAGCAGCCCAGGTGGGAGGAACTACGAGCAGTACTTC.

This clonotype was picked up one time. This chain connects TRBV18 to TRBJ1-1, with no clear D. CDR1 and CDR2 from the germline V gene are KGHSH and LQKENI. V lost 3 bases to trimming and J lost 1 base, with 12 bases between them. The CDR3 sequence is 15 residues long. This CDR3 is CASSPVRQTNTEAFF. The DNA for the CDR3 is TGTGCCAGCTCACCCGTTCGGCAGACGAACACTGAAGCTTTCTTT.

There are many counts of this clonotype. This chain uses TRBV19 with TRBJ1-2; TRBD1 aligns across 10 bases. The V and J ends lost 6 bases and 3 bases, in that order; junction bases with no gene match: 10. The CDR3 sequence is 16 residues long. Germline V gene lookup returns CDR1 LNHDA and CDR2 SQIVND (reference sequence). The CDR3, as DNA: TGTGCCAGTAGCCTCCCTCCCGGGACAGGGGACTATGGCTACACCTTC. Translating gives CASSLPPGTGDYGYTF.

This clonotype occurred many times. CDR3 loop: CASSLRARTGELFF. CDR3 nucleotide sequence: TGTGCCAGCAGTCTACGGGCGCGCACCGGGGAGCTGTTTTTT. This chain joins TRBV28 and TRBJ2-2, with D unclear. Trimming removed 5 bases at V and 4 bases at J, with 11 bases between. The germline V gene has CDR1 MDHEN and CDR2 SYDVKM. This CDR3 is built from 14 residues.

The chain combines TRBV12-3 or TRBV12-4 with TRBJ1-1; D not certain. V was shortened by 5 bases and J by 7 bases, with 17 bases between the two germline ends. The CDR3 totals 14 residues. The CDR3 reads CASSPRPGMSEAFF. In DNA form, the CDR3 reads TGTGCCAGCAGTCCAAGACCGGGGATGAGTGAAGCTTTCTTT.

This clonotype was seen ten or more times. The chain carries TRBV30 and TRBJ1-5; D is possibly TRBD1 (5 bases). Trimming took 1 base from V and 5 from J, leaving 9 bases between them. Germline V CDR1 and CDR2: GTSNPN, SVGIG (reference sequence). The CDR3 has 13 residues. In DNA form, the CDR3 reads TGTGCCTGGAGTGGGCAGGGATATCAGCCCCAGCATTTT. Protein product: CAWSGQGYQPQHF.

This clonotype was counted many times. V gene TRBV6-5 combines with J gene TRBJ1-3; D remains unclear. Deletions cut 1 base from V and 0 bases from J, with 13 bases between. Germline V CDR1 and CDR2: MNHEY, SVGAGI. The CDR3 sequence is 17 residues long. In DNA, the CDR3 is TGTGCCAGCAGTTACTGGGCGGGTTACAACTCTGGAAACACCATATATTTT. Amino acid sequence: CASSYWAGYNSGNTIYF.

There are many counts of this clonotype. This chain links TRBV29-1 with TRBJ1-2, with TRBD1 as a possible D gene (6 bases). The CDR3 has 12 amino acids. Germline CDR1 SQVTM, CDR2 ANQGSEA. V lost 7 bases to trimming and J lost 3 bases, with 12 bases between them. The DNA for the CDR3 is TGCAGCGCCCAGGGGATTGACTATGGCTACACCTTC. This encodes CSAQGIDYGYTF. The variable domain in full, completed from reference TRBV29-1 and TRBJ1-2, reads SAVISQKPSRDICQRGTSLTIQCQVDSQVTMMFWYRQQPGQSLTLIATANQGSEATYESGFVIDKFPISRPNLTFSTLTVSNMSPEDSSIYLCSAQGIDYGYTFGSGTRLTVV.

This clonotype has ten or more counts. The chain links TRBV20-1 to TRBJ2-2; a weak D match, TRBD2 (6 bases). Germline V gene sequence: CDR1 DFQATT, CDR2 SNEGSKA (reference sequence). V dropped 6 bases and J dropped 3 bases, with 11 bases sitting between them. This CDR3 contains 13 residues. CDR3 amino acids: CSAPRRDTGELFF. CDR3 DNA sequence: TGCAGTGCCCCCAGGAGGGACACCGGGGAGCTGTTTTTT.

This clonotype occurred many times. This chain connects TRBV6-2 or TRBV6-3 to TRBJ2-5; D unclear. This CDR3 comprises 13 residues. V lost 6 bases and J lost 2, with 10 bases in between. The germline gives CDR1 MNHEY, CDR2 SVGEGT. The CDR3 region is CASREVGQETQYF. The CDR3 coding sequence is TGTGCCAGCAGAGAAGTCGGGCAAGAGACCCAGTACTTC.

This clonotype showed up just once. The genes are TRBV13 and TRBJ2-7; 10 nucleotides align to TRBD2. Germline V CDR1 and CDR2: PRHDT, FYEKMQ (reference sequence). Unmatched junction bases numbered 8, after V lost 6 bases and J lost 12 bases. The CDR3 runs 12 residues. This chain's CDR3 is CASRETSGIVYF. Here the CDR3 DNA reads TGTGCCAGCAGGGAAACTAGCGGGATAGTGTACTTC. Full variable domain (remainder filled in from reference TRBV13 and TRBJ2-7): AAGVIQSPRHLIKEKRETATLKCYPIPRHDTVYWYQQGPGQDPQFLISFYEKMQSDKGSIPDRFSAQQFSDYHSELNMSSLELGDSALYFCASRETSGIVYFGPGTRLTVT.

This clonotype has a count of ten or more. The rearrangement joins TRBV5-1 to TRBJ2-7; TRBD1 agrees at 8 bases. J gave up 2 bases and V 4 bases, and 8 bases lay outside the gene matches. Germline V gene lookup returns CDR1 SGHRS and CDR2 YFSETQ. This CDR3 is built from 15 residues. The DNA for the CDR3 is TGCGCCAGCAGCAGGGGACAGGCGGGGCCCTACGAGCAGTACTTC. Its translation: CASSRGQAGPYEQYF.

This clonotype was seen more than once but under ten times. This CDR3 is CASSPAIREAFF. In DNA, the CDR3 is TGTGCCAGCAGCCCCGCAATCAGGGAAGCTTTCTTT. The chain links TRBV28 to TRBJ1-1; D uncertain. V was cut by 6 bases and J by 8 bases, with 13 bases left in between. The CDR3 loop spans 12 amino acids. In germline, CDR1 is MDHEN, CDR2 SYDVKM.

This clonotype was counted at least ten times. The V gene is TRBV15, the J gene TRBJ1-5; 9 nucleotides line up with TRBD1. V was clipped by 4 bases and J by 10 bases; unmatched bases: 8. Germline V gene sequence: CDR1 LNHNV, CDR2 YYDKDF (reference sequence). The CDR3 sequence is 14 residues long. The CDR3 is CATSTGTGSEPQHF. The DNA of the CDR3 is TGTGCCACCAGCACTGGGACAGGGAGTGAACCCCAGCATTTT.